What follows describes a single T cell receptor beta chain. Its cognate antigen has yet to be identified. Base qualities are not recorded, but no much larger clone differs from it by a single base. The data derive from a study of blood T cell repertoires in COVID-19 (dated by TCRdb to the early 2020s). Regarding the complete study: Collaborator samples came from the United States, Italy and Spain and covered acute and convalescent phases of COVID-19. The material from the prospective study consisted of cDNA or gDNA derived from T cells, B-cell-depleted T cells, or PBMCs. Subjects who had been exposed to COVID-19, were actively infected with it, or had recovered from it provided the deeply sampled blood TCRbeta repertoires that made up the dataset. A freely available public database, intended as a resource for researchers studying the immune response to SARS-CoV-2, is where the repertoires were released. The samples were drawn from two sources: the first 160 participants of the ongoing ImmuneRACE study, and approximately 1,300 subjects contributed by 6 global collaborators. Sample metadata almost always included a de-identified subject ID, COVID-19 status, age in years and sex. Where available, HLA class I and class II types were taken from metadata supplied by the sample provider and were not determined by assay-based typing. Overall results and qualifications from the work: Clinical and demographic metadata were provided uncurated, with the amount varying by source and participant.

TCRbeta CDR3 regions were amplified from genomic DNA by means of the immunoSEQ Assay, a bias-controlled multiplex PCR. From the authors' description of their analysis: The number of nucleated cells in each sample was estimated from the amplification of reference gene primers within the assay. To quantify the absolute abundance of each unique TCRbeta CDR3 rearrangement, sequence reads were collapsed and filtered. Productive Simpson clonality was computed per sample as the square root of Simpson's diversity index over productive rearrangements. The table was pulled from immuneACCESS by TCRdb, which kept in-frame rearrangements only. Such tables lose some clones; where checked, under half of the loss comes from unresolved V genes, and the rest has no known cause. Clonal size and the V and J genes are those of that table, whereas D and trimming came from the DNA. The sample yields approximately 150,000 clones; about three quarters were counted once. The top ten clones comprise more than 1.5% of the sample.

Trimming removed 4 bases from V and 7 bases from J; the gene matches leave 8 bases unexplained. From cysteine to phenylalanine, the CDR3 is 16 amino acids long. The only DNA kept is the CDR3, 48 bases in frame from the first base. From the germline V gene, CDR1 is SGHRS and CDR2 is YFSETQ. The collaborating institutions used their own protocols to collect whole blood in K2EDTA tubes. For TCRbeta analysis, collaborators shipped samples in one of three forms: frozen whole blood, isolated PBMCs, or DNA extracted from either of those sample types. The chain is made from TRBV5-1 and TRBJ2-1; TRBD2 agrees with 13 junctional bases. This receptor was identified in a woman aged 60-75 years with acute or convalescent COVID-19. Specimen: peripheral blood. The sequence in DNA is TGCGCCAGCAGCCCTCGGACTAGCGGGAGCTATAATGAGCAGTTCTTC. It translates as CASSPRTSGSYNEQFF.